This TCR beta chain was retrieved from a study of vaccination effects on CD4 cells after COVID-19. Study-level points and caveats: Late in the post-vaccination period, infection-induced and vaccine-induced clones underwent marked clonal contraction.

In the ViraFEST assay, antigen-specific CD4+ clonotypes were identified by expansion after peptide-pool stimulation. Once cultured for approximately 10 days, the cells underwent separation to obtain CD4+ T cells. Vaccine recipients, nucleocapsid antibody negative, had no prior SARS-CoV-2 infection. To note about this clone: Its cognate antigen is unknown.

V lost 3 bases, J lost 2 bases, and 12 bases lay in between. This CDR3 spans 15 amino acids. Germline lookup yields CDR1 SGHRS and CDR2 YFSETQ. Generated by immunoSEQ multiplex PCR, the TCRdb table keeps only in-frame clones and is missing some. Of about 73,000 clones in the sample, around 79% are singletons; the top ten hold over 2.5%. The V call is TRBV5-1, the J call TRBJ2-1, with TRBD1 as a possible D gene (6 bases). Source: CD4+ T cells from PBMCs cultured with HCoV-NL63 spike peptides, taken before COVID-19 vaccination. The sequence was obtained from a human donor who received a COVID-19 vaccine. The CDR3 nucleotides are TGCGCCAGCAGCTACAGGGAACGGGCCTACAATGAGCAGTTCTTC. As protein: CASSYRERAYNEQFF.